The rows below give T cell receptor beta chains drawn from one sample of a study of blood T cell repertoires in COVID-19. The method was immunoSEQ multiplex PCR; TCRdb's version includes in-frame clones alone and lacks a portion of them. This sample has 310,000 or so clones, with just over 85% found just once. The sequencing input was PBMCs or T cells enriched from blood (not recorded which). These TCRs come from a woman aged 18-29 years who had recovered from COVID-19. Each CDR3 is given with its conserved first and last residue. D genes are given only for firm matches. Clone size is shown for a subset of rows, as once, few, many or a class of expanded clone.

D gene	J gene	clone size	V gene	CDR3 protein	CDR3 DNA
TRBD1	TRBJ1-4	-	TRBV2	CASRGFRDRVNEKLFF	TGTGCCAGCAGAGGTTTCCGGGACAGGGTGAATGAAAAACTGTTTTTT
-	TRBJ1-5	-	TRBV11-2	CASSLERGPNQPQHF	TGTGCCAGCAGCTTAGAAAGGGGCCCCAATCAGCCCCAGCATTTT
TRBD1	TRBJ2-1	-	TRBV6-9	CASSLRNRGHNEQFF	TGTGCCAGCAGTCTCCGGAACAGGGGCCACAATGAGCAGTTCTTC
TRBD1	TRBJ2-1	-	TRBV5-1	CASSSGQGGYEQFF	TGCGCCAGCAGTTCTGGACAGGGGGGGTATGAGCAGTTCTTC
TRBD2	TRBJ2-1	-	TRBV19	CASSKGLVNEQFF	TGTGCCAGTAGTAAGGGACTAGTTAATGAGCAGTTCTTC
TRBD1	TRBJ1-1	-	TRBV11-2	CASSLETGVNTEAFF	TGTGCCAGCAGCTTAGAGACAGGGGTCAACACTGAAGCTTTCTTT
TRBD1	TRBJ1-1	-	TRBV19	CASSPPGGQGNTEAFF	TGTGCCAGTAGCCCTCCTGGGGGACAGGGAAACACTGAAGCTTTCTTT
-	TRBJ1-6	-	TRBV27	CASSSRGSNSPLHF	TGTGCCAGCAGTTCCCGGGGTTCTAATTCACCCCTCCACTTT
TRBD1	TRBJ1-6	-	TRBV5-8	CASSRSRGSNNSPLHF	TGTGCCAGCTCTCGGAGCAGGGGGAGTAATAATTCACCCCTCCACTTT
-	TRBJ1-2	once	TRBV28	CASSWGGGGLYGYTF	TGTGCCAGCAGTTGGGGGGGCGGTGGACTCTATGGCTACACCTTC
TRBD1	TRBJ1-1	-	TRBV10-1	CASSLLTGGADTEAFF	TGCGCCAGCAGTTTATTGACAGGGGGCGCTGACACTGAAGCTTTCTTT
-	TRBJ2-2	-	TRBV25-1	CASSEYNGELFF	TGTGCCAGCAGTGAATACAACGGGGAGCTGTTTTTT
-	TRBJ2-5	-	TRBV30	CAWSGFVGGLGETQYF	TGTGCCTGGAGTGGCTTCGTCGGGGGGCTCGGAGAGACCCAGTACTTC
TRBD1	TRBJ2-2	few	TRBV7-3	CASSRQGVNTGELFF	TGTGCCAGCAGTCGACAGGGGGTGAACACCGGGGAGCTGTTTTTT
TRBD1	TRBJ1-1	once	TRBV6-5	CASIRDRVNTEAFF	TGTGCCAGCATTCGAGACAGGGTTAACACTGAAGCTTTCTTT
-	TRBJ2-3	-	TRBV10-3	CAISLGGGGTDTQYF	TGTGCCATCAGTCTAGGGGGAGGGGGCACAGATACGCAGTATTTT
-	TRBJ2-1	-	TRBV28	CASSPTPSGGWNEQFF	TGTGCCAGCAGCCCTACCCCCAGCGGCGGTTGGAATGAGCAGTTCTTC
-	TRBJ1-1	-	TRBV5-4	CASSMSGWTTEAFF	TGTGCCAGCAGCATGTCAGGGTGGACCACTGAAGCTTTCTTT
-	TRBJ1-2	-	TRBV27	CASSGPGDGYTF	TGTGCCAGCAGCGGGCCCGGGGATGGCTACACCTTC
TRBD2	TRBJ2-7	-	TRBV4-1	CASSLGTSASYEQYF	TGCGCCAGCAGCCTTGGGACTAGCGCGTCCTACGAGCAGTACTTC
TRBD2	TRBJ2-1	-	TRBV5-1	CASSLQPAGGDNEQFF	TGCGCCAGCAGCTTGCAGCCAGCGGGGGGCGACAATGAGCAGTTCTTC
-	TRBJ2-1	-	TRBV11-2	CASSSGQTYNEQFF	TGTGCCAGCAGCTCAGGACAGACCTACAATGAGCAGTTCTTC
-	TRBJ1-2	-	TRBV15	CATSRGGVEPYGYTF	TGTGCCACCAGCAGAGGGGGCGTTGAACCGTATGGCTACACCTTC
-	TRBJ2-3	-	TRBV7-9	CASSLGGGKQNTQYF	TGTGCCAGCAGCTTAGGAGGCGGGAAACAGAATACGCAGTATTTT
-	TRBJ2-7	-	TRBV20-1	CSASSGYEQYF	TGCAGTGCTAGTTCAGGCTACGAGCAGTACTTC
-	TRBJ2-3	-	TRBV5-1	CASSPGTQSSTDTQYF	TGCGCCAGCAGCCCTGGGACACAATCTAGCACAGATACGCAGTATTTT
TRBD1	TRBJ1-1	-	TRBV28	CASSLAGQSAFF	TGTGCCAGCAGTTTGGCGGGACAGAGCGCTTTCTTT
TRBD1	TRBJ2-7	-	TRBV27	CASSRQGGDVYEQYF	TGTGCCAGCAGTCGACAGGGGGGGGACGTCTACGAGCAGTACTTC
TRBD1	TRBJ1-5	-	TRBV4-2	CASSHRAQGDQPQHF	TGTGCCAGCAGCCATAGGGCACAGGGGGATCAGCCCCAGCATTTT
-	TRBJ1-2	-	TRBV5-1	CASSGAPLYGYTF	TGCGCCAGCAGCGGAGCACCTCTCTATGGCTACACCTTC
-	TRBJ1-2	-	TRBV3-1/TRBV3-2	CASSRGGTEGYSYTF	TGTGCCAGCAGCCGGGGAGGGACGGAGGGGTATAGCTACACCTTC
TRBD1	TRBJ2-7	-	TRBV7-3	CASSLSGGRGYEQYF	TGTGCCAGCAGCTTATCAGGGGGAAGGGGCTACGAGCAGTACTTC
-	TRBJ1-1	-	TRBV5-1	CASAWGGDTEAFF	TGCGCCAGCGCCTGGGGAGGGGACACTGAAGCTTTCTTT
TRBD1	TRBJ2-5	-	TRBV7-9	CASNGDRDLFQETQYF	TGTGCCAGCAATGGAGACAGGGACCTATTCCAAGAGACCCAGTACTTC
TRBD2	TRBJ2-3	-	TRBV30	CAWSVGTSASDTQYF	TGTGCCTGGAGTGTGGGGACTAGTGCTTCAGATACGCAGTATTTT
-	TRBJ1-2	-	TRBV13	CASSHTLRGPNYGYTF	TGTGCCAGCAGCCACACCCTCAGGGGACCGAACTATGGCTACACCTTC
TRBD2	TRBJ2-7	-	TRBV13	CASRNYTSGRAF	TGTGCCAGCAGGAACTACACTAGCGGGAGGGCCTTC
-	TRBJ1-4	-	TRBV5-4	CASSLGGGSSEKLFF	TGTGCCAGCAGCTTGGGGGGGGGCAGTTCTGAAAAACTGTTTTTT
-	TRBJ2-3	-	TRBV2	CASSEYRTSTDTQYF	TGTGCCAGCAGTGAATACAGGACGAGCACAGATACGCAGTATTTT
-	TRBJ1-1	few	TRBV11-1	CASSLALSLEAFF	TGTGCCAGCAGCTTAGCGCTAAGCCTCGAAGCTTTCTTT